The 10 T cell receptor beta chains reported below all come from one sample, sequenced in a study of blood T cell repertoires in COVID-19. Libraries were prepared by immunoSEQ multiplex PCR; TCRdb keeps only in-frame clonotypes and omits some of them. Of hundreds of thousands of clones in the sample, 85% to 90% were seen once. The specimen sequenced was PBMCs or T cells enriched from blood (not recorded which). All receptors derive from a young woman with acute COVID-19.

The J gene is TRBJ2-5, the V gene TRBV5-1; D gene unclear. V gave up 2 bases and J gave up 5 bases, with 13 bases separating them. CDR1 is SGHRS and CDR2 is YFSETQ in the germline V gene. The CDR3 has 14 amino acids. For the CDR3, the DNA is TGCGCCAGCAGCTTTCTGACTGGTAGGGAGACCCAGTACTTC. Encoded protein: CASSFLTGRETQYF.

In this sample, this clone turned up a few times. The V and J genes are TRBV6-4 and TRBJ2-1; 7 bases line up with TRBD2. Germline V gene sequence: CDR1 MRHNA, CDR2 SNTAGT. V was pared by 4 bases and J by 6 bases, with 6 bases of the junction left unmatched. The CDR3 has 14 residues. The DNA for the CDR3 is TGTGCCAGCAGTGCCTCTCCGGGAGGCAATGAGCAGTTCTTC. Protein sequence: CASSASPGGNEQFF.

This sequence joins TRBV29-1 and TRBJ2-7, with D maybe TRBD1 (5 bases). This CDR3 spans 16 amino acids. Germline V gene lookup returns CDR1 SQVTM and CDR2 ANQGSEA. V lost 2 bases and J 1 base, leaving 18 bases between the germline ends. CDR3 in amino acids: CSVEQYTGLRSYEQYF. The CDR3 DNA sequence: TGCAGCGTTGAACAGTATACAGGCCTTAGATCCTACGAGCAGTACTTC.

The CDR3 spells CACRGPHYEQYF. As DNA, the CDR3 is TGTGCCTGCAGGGGACCCCACTACGAGCAGTACTTC. V and J are TRBV30 and TRBJ2-7, with TRBD1 as a possible D gene (6 bases). This CDR3 has 12 amino acids. V lost 6 bases and J 3 bases, leaving 12 bases between the germline ends. The germline V gene encodes CDR1 GTSNPN and CDR2 SVGIG (reference sequence).

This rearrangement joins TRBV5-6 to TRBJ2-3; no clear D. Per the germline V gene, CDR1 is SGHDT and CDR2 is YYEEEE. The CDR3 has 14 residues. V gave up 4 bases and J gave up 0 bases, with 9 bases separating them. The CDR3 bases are TGTGCCAGCAGCCAACTACCTAGCACAGATACGCAGTATTTT. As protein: CASSQLPSTDTQYF.

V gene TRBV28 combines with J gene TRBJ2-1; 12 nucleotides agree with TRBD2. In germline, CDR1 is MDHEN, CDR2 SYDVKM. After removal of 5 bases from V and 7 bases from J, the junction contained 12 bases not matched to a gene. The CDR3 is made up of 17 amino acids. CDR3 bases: TGTGCCAGCAGTAAATCAATGACTAGCGGGAGAAGAAATGAGCAGTTCTTC. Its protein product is CASSKSMTSGRRNEQFF.

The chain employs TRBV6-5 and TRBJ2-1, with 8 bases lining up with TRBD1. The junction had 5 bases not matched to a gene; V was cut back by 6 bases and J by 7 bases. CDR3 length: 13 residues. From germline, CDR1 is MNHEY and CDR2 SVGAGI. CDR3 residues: CASRQDRANEQFF. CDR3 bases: TGTGCCAGCAGACAGGACAGGGCGAATGAGCAGTTCTTC.

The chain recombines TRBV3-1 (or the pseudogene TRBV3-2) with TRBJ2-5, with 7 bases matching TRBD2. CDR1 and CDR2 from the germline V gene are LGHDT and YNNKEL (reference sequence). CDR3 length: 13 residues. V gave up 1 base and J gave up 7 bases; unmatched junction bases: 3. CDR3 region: CASSQGGSGTQYF. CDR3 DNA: TGTGCCAGCAGCCAAGGCGGGAGTGGGACCCAGTACTTC.

The CDR3 nucleotides read TGCGCCAGCTCGGGGACAGGGCTCCTGGGGGAGCAGTACTTC. Encoded protein: CASSGTGLLGEQYF. The chain links TRBV5-1 to TRBJ2-7; 9 bases are a match to TRBD1. The junction had 12 bases not matched to a gene; V was cut back by 7 bases and J by 7 bases. CDR3 length equals 14 residues. Germline-derived CDR1 and CDR2 are SGHRS and YFSETQ.

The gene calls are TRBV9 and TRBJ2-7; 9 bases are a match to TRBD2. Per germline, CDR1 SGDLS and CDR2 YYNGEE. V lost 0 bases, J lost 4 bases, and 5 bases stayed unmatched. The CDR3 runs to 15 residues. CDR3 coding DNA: TGTGCCAGCAGCGTAGATGCGGGAGGGCCGTACGAGCAGTACTTC. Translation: CASSVDAGGPYEQYF. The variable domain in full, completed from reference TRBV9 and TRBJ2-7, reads DSGVTQTPKHLITATGQRVTLRCSPRSGDLSVYWYQQSLDQGLQFLIQYYNGEERAKGNILERFSAQQFPDLHSELNLSSLELGDSALYFCASSVDAGGPYEQYFGPGTRLTVT.